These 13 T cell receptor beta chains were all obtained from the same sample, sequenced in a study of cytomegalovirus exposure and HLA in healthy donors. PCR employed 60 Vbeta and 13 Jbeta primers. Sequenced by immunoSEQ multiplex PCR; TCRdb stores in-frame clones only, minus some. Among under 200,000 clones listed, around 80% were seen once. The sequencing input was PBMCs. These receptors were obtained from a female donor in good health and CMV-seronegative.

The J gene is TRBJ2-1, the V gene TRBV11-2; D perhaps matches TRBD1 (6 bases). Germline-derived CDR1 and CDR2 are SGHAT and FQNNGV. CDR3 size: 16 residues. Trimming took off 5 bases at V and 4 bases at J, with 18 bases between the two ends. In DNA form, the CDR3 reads TGTGCCAGCAGCCCCAGGGCCGGGACAACATACAATGAGCAGTTCTTC. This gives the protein CASSPRAGTTYNEQFF. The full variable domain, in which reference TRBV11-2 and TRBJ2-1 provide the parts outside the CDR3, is EAGVAQSPRYKIIEKRQSVAFWCNPISGHATLYWYQQILGQGPKLLIQFQNNGVVDDSQLPKDRFSAERLKGVDSTLKIQPAKLEDSAVYLCASSPRAGTTYNEQFFGPGTRLTVL.

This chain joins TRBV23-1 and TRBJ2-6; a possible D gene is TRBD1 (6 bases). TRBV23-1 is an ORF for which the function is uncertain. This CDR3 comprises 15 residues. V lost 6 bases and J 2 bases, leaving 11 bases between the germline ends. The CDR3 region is CASRPTGPGANVLTF. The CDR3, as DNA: TGCGCCAGCAGACCAACAGGGCCTGGGGCCAACGTCCTGACTTTC.

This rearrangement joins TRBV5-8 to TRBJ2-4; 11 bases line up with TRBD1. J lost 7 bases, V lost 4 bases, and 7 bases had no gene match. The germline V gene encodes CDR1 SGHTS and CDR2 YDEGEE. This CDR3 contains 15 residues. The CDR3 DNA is TGTGCCAGCAGCCCGGGACAGGGGGTGAGGAACATTCAGTACTTC. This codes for CASSPGQGVRNIQYF.

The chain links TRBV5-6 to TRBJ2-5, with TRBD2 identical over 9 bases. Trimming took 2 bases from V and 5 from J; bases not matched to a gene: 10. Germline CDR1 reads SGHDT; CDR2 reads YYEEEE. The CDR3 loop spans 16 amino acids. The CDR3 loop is CASSLPPAGGRETQYF. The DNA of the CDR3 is TGTGCCAGCAGCTTACCCCCAGCGGGGGGCAGGGAGACCCAGTACTTC.

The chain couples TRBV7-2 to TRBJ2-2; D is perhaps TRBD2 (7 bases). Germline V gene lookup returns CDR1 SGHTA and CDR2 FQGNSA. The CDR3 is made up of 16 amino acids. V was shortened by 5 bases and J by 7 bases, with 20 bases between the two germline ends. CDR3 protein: CASSLWGGNGGGELFF. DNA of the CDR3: TGTGCCAGCAGCCTATGGGGGGGCAACGGGGGCGGGGAGCTGTTTTTT.

The CDR3 spells CASSLTGGQPQHF. In DNA form, the CDR3 reads TGTGCCAGCAGCTTGACAGGGGGACAGCCCCAGCATTTT. The chain joins TRBV11-2 to TRBJ1-5; 9 bases are shared with TRBD1. CDR1 SGHAT and CDR2 FQNNGV come from the germline V gene. The CDR3 runs 13 residues. The V and J ends lost 3 bases and 7 bases, in that order; junction bases with no gene match: 1.

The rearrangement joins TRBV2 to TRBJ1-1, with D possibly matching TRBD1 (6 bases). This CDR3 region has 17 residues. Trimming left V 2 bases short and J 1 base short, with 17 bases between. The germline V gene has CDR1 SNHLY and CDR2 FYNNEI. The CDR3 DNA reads TGTGCCAGCAGTGAAAACAGGGCGAGTGGTTGGAACACTGAAGCTTTCTTT. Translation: CASSENRASGWNTEAFF.

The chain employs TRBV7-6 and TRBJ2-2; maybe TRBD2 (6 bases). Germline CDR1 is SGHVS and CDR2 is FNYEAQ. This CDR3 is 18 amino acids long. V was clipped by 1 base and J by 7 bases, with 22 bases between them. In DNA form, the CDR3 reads TGTGCCAGCAGCTTAGTTCTGGAGGGGCGCGGTTATCACGGGGAGCTGTTTTTT. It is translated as CASSLVLEGRGYHGELFF.

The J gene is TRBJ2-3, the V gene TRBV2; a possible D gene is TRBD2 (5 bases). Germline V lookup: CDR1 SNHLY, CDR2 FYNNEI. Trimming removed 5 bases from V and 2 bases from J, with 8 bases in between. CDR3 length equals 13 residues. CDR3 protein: CASSNDYTDTQYF. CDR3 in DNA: TGTGCCAGCAGTAATGACTACACAGATACGCAGTATTTT.

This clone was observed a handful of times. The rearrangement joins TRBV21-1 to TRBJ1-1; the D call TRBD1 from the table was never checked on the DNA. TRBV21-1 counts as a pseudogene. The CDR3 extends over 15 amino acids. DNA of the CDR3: TGTGCCAGCATATGGGAGACAGGGGGGCACACTGAAGCTTTCTTT. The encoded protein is CASIWETGGHTEAFF.

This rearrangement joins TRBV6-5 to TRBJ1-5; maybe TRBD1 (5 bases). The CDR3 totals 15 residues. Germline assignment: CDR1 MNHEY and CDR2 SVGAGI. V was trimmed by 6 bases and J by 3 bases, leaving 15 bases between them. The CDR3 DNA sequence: TGTGCCAGCAGCTCCCCTCAGGGACTCAATCAGCCCCAGCATTTT. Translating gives CASSSPQGLNQPQHF.

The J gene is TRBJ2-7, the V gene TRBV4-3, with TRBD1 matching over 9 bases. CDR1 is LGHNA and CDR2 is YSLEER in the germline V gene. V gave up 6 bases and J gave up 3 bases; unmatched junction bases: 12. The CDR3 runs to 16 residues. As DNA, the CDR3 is TGCGCCAGCAGTCCAGAGCACGGACAGGGGATCTACGAGCAGTACTTC. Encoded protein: CASSPEHGQGIYEQYF.

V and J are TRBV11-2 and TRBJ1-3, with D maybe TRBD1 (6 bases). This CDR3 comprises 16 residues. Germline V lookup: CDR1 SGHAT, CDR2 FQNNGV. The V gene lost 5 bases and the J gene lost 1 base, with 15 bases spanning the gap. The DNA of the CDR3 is TGTGCCAGCAGCAAAGGGGGAATAGGGTCTGGAAACACCATATATTTT. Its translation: CASSKGGIGSGNTIYF. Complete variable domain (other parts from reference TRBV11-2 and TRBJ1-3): EAGVAQSPRYKIIEKRQSVAFWCNPISGHATLYWYQQILGQGPKLLIQFQNNGVVDDSQLPKDRFSAERLKGVDSTLKIQPAKLEDSAVYLCASSKGGIGSGNTIYFGEGSWLTVV.